The 9 T cell receptor beta chains below all came from one sample that was sequenced in a study of lymphopenia after photon versus proton radiotherapy. Only in-frame clones appear in the TCRdb table, and some are missing; sequencing was by immunoSEQ multiplex PCR. The table lists roughly 67,000 clones, approximately 91% of them singletons. Sequencing used peripheral blood, obtained from a patient treated with photon-based radiotherapy. These receptor sequences come from a woman in her seventies with pancreatic cancer.

The genes are TRBV19 and TRBJ1-2, with D possibly matching TRBD1 (6 bases). The germline gives CDR1 LNHDA, CDR2 SQIVND (reference sequence). Trimming stripped 7 bases from V and 6 bases from J, with 15 bases between. The CDR3 runs to 13 residues. The CDR3 DNA reads as TGTGCCAGTAAGGACAGCTTCGTGGATGGCTACACCTTC. It yields the protein CASKDSFVDGYTF.

The V call is TRBV5-6, the J call TRBJ2-2; no clear D gene. CDR3 length: 14 amino acids. V lost 2 bases to trimming and J lost 2 bases, with 7 bases between them. Germline V gene lookup returns CDR1 SGHDT and CDR2 YYEEEE. The CDR3 DNA follows: TGTGCCAGCAGCTTAGACGGAAACACCGGGGAGCTGTTTTTT. This codes for CASSLDGNTGELFF. The complete variable domain, with remaining parts taken from reference TRBV5-6 and TRBJ2-2, reads DAGVTQSPTHLIKTRGQQVTLRCSPKSGHDTVSWYQQALGQGPQFIFQYYEEEERQRGNFPDRFSGHQFPNYSSELNVNALLLGDSALYLCASSLDGNTGELFFGEGSRLTVL.

This chain links TRBV5-4 with TRBJ2-1; D may be TRBD1 or TRBD2 (5 bases each). Germline CDR1 SGHNT, CDR2 YYREEE (reference sequence). The V end was cut by 3 bases, the J end by 0 bases, with 10 bases between. The CDR3 totals 15 residues. As DNA, the CDR3 is TGTGCCAGCAGCTACTCAGGGAGCTCCTACAATGAGCAGTTCTTC. Its translation is CASSYSGSSYNEQFF.

The rearrangement joins TRBV7-6 to TRBJ2-7; D gene ambiguous. Trimming removed 1 base from V and 2 bases from J, with 12 bases in between. Germline V gives CDR1 SGHVS, CDR2 FNYEAQ. This CDR3 has 15 residues. CDR3 coding DNA: TGTGCCAGCAGCTTAGTGGGCTCAGAGGCCTACGAGCAGTACTTC. Protein sequence: CASSLVGSEAYEQYF.

V and J are TRBV7-3 and TRBJ2-1, with D tentatively TRBD1 or TRBD2 (5 bases each). The germline gives CDR1 SGHTA, CDR2 FQGTGA. The ends were cut back, 2 bases at V and 8 bases at J, with 10 bases in the middle. The CDR3 runs 13 residues. The CDR3, as DNA: TGTGCCAGCAGCTTATACTTGGGGGATGAGCAGTTCTTC. It specifies CASSLYLGDEQFF. The full variable domain, its missing parts supplied by reference TRBV7-3 and TRBJ2-1, is GAGVSQTPSNKVTEKGKYVELRCDPISGHTALYWYRQSLGQGPEFLIYFQGTGAADDSGLPNDRFFAVRPEGSVSTLKIQRTERGDSAVYLCASSLYLGDEQFFGPGTRLTVL.

The CDR3 here is CASSRTASSYNEQFF. CDR3 coding DNA: TGTGCCAGCAGTAGGACGGCAAGCTCCTACAATGAGCAGTTCTTC. The V gene is TRBV7-2, the J gene TRBJ2-1; D gene unclear. The CDR3 consists of 15 residues. In germline, CDR1 is SGHTA, CDR2 FQGNSA. Trimming took off 6 bases at V and 0 bases at J, with 12 bases between the two ends.

J is TRBJ2-3 and V is TRBV6-5; weak D call: TRBD2 (7 bases). The CDR3 has 14 residues. V lost 5 bases, J lost 3 bases, and 12 bases lay in between. The germline V gene encodes CDR1 MNHEY and CDR2 SVGAGI. The CDR3 DNA reads as TGTGCCAGCAGTCCCGAGGGGGGGACAGATACGCAGTATTTT. It yields the protein CASSPEGGTDTQYF.

This clone was recorded only once. This sequence joins TRBV30 and TRBJ1-5; 9 positions match TRBD1. V shed 1 base and J 7 bases; nucleotides not matched to a gene: 5. The CDR3 contains 14 residues. CDR1 GTSNPN and CDR2 SVGIG come from the germline V gene (reference sequence). CDR3 in DNA: TGTGCCTGGAGTGGGGGACAGGGTAGACAGCCCCAGCATTTT. Its translation is CAWSGGQGRQPQHF.

This chain uses TRBV5-4 with TRBJ1-1; D perhaps matches TRBD1 (5 bases). There are 15 residues in the CDR3. V lost 4 bases to trimming and J lost 0 bases, with 13 bases between them. In germline, CDR1 is SGHNT, CDR2 YYREEE (reference sequence). The CDR3 spells CASSDTWGVNTEAFF. DNA for the CDR3: TGTGCCAGCAGCGATACTTGGGGGGTGAACACTGAAGCTTTCTTT. The full variable domain, with the rest looked up from reference TRBV5-4 and TRBJ1-1, is ETGVTQSPTHLIKTRGQQVTLRCSSQSGHNTVSWYQQALGQGPQFIFQYYREEENGRGNFPPRFSGLQFPNYSSELNVNALELDDSALYLCASSDTWGVNTEAFFGQGTRLTVV.